The 9 T cell receptor beta chains in this list originate from one sample, sequenced in a study of Ad26.COV2.S vaccination and SARS-CoV-2 variants. Profiling relied on immunoSEQ multiplex PCR, and the TCRdb table lists in-frame clones only, not all of them. The sample consists of approximately 300,000 clones, about 82% of them appearing once. This sample's treatment: roughly 18 received Ad26.COV2.S at low or high dose, single or two shots; about 5 received placebo; per-sample allocation not given. Sample collection was performed on day 63 after the first vaccine or placebo injection. This sample comprised peripheral blood, obtained in a trial of Ad26.COV2.S vaccine versus placebo. The receptors derive from a person aged 18 to 59 who received the Ad26.COV2.S COVID-19 vaccine or a placebo.

The rearrangement joins TRBV6-5 to TRBJ1-1; 8 positions agree with TRBD1. This CDR3 comprises 13 residues. Germline lookup yields CDR1 MNHEY and CDR2 SVGAGI. Germline trimming cut 7 bases from V and 10 bases from J; bases unmatched to any gene: 11. In nucleotides, the CDR3 is TGTGCCAGCACTTCGAGCGGACAGGGACTAGCTTTCTTT. It translates to CASTSSGQGLAFF.

V is TRBV3-1 (or the pseudogene TRBV3-2) and J is TRBJ1-2; D is ambiguous. The CDR3 spans 14 residues. Germline-derived CDR1 and CDR2 are LGHDT and YNNKEL (reference sequence). V lost 0 bases and J lost 9, with 14 bases in between. CDR3 nucleotide sequence: TGTGCCAGCAGCCAAGATCAGGCGGCCCGGAGCTACACCTTC. This translates into CASSQDQAARSYTF.

V and J are TRBV5-4 and TRBJ2-2; a possible D gene is TRBD1 (6 bases). The germline V gene has CDR1 SGHNT and CDR2 YYREEE (reference sequence). The V gene lost 2 bases and the J gene lost 1 base, with 12 bases spanning the gap. The CDR3 is made up of 16 amino acids. CDR3 sequence (DNA): TGTGCCAGCAGCTTACTCAGGGGCGAGAACACCGGGGAGCTGTTTTTT. Protein product: CASSLLRGENTGELFF.

This sequence joins TRBV7-2 and TRBJ1-2; possible D gene TRBD1, 5 bases. CDR1 SGHTA and CDR2 FQGNSA come from the germline V gene. The ends were cut back, 4 bases at V and 5 bases at J, with 8 bases in the middle. The CDR3 has 12 amino acids. The CDR3 loop is CASSYPGYGYTF. The CDR3 coding sequence is TGTGCCAGCAGCTACCCAGGGTATGGCTACACCTTC.

The chain couples TRBV12-2 to TRBJ2-3; the table's D call of TRBD1 was not tested on the DNA. TRBV12-2 is a known pseudogene. The CDR3 is made up of 16 amino acids. CDR3 DNA sequence: TGTGCAAGTCGCTTTTCACCAGGGGCCTACACAGATACGCAGTATTTT. Translating it yields CASRFSPGAYTDTQYF.

V and J are TRBV9 and TRBJ2-2; possible D gene TRBD2, 7 bases. CDR1 and CDR2 (germline): SGDLS, YYNGEE. The CDR3 totals 15 residues. V lost 0 bases and J 4 bases, leaving 10 bases between the germline ends. The chain's CDR3 is CASSVDGGPTGELFF. In DNA form, the CDR3 reads TGTGCCAGCAGCGTAGACGGGGGGCCCACCGGGGAGCTGTTTTTT.

The rearrangement uses TRBV6-1 and TRBJ2-7, with 7 bases fitting TRBD2. The CDR3 runs 15 residues. Germline values: CDR1 MNHNS, CDR2 SASEGT. The V gene end was trimmed by 0 bases and the J gene end by 0 bases; junction bases not matched to a gene: 2. In nucleotides, the CDR3 is TGTGCCAGCAGTGAAGCGGGGGGGAGCTCCTACGAGCAGTACTTC. It is translated as CASSEAGGSSYEQYF.

V usage is TRBV7-8 and J usage is TRBJ1-6; D perhaps matches TRBD1 (6 bases). The CDR3 sequence is 15 residues long. Trimming removed 2 bases from V and 7 bases from J, with 12 bases in between. Germline V gene lookup returns CDR1 SGHVS and CDR2 FQNEAQ. The CDR3 DNA sequence: TGTGCCAGCAGCTTAAAACAGGGAACCAATTCACCCCTCCACTTT. Protein product: CASSLKQGTNSPLHF.

CDR3 nucleotide sequence: TGTGCCAGCAGCGAGACAGGTACAGATACGCAGTATTTT. Amino acids: CASSETGTDTQYF. The chain employs TRBV9 and TRBJ2-3; tentative D call: TRBD1 (6 bases). Germline-derived CDR1 and CDR2 are SGDLS and YYNGEE. Between the trimmed V and J ends, which lost 3 bases and 3 bases, there was a span of 8 bases. The CDR3 loop spans 13 amino acids.